The rows below give T cell receptor beta chains drawn from one sample of a study of identifying expanded T cells in peripheral blood. Repertoires were generated with immunoSEQ multiplex PCR, while TCRdb's copy carries only in-frame clones and drops some. The table lists about 100,000 clones, about 91% of them singletons, with 13% to 15% in the top ten. Sequencing was performed on blood. Every receptor here comes from a person aged 18 to 75 in good health. Both conserved end residues are part of each CDR3. A D gene is named only where the DNA matches it firmly. Size is omitted from some rows. Given values are once, few, many or a class for expanded clones.

v_gene,d_gene,j_gene,abundance,CDR3aa,CDR3nt
TRBV18,.,TRBJ2-3,.,CASSQTQGGVADTQYF,TGTGCCAGCTCACAAACCCAGGGTGGGGTCGCAGATACGCAGTATTTT
TRBV19,.,TRBJ1-4,once,CASSSRGTNEKLFF,TGTGCCAGTAGTTCCCGGGGGACCAATGAAAAACTGTTTTTT
TRBV7-9,.,TRBJ2-7,.,CASSLSSYEQYF,TGTGCCAGCAGTTTGTCGAGCTACGAGCAGTACTTC
TRBV7-9,.,TRBJ2-7,once,CASSLGFTWGVEQYF,TGTGCCAGCAGCTTAGGATTTACTTGGGGAGTCGAGCAGTACTTC
TRBV29-1,TRBD1,TRBJ1-2,.,CSVEGTGAGGYTF,TGCAGCGTTGAAGGGACAGGGGCAGGGGGCTACACCTTC
TRBV19,.,TRBJ1-5,.,CASSETRVWGNQPQHF,TGTGCCAGTAGTGAAACCCGGGTCTGGGGCAATCAGCCCCAGCATTTT
TRBV19,.,TRBJ1-3,.,CASRLPQDSGNTIYF,TGTGCCAGTCGCCTACCCCAGGATTCGGGAAACACCATATATTTT
TRBV6-1,TRBD2,TRBJ2-5,.,CASSELLAGGRETQYF,TGTGCCAGCAGTGAACTGCTAGCGGGAGGGAGGGAGACCCAGTACTTC
TRBV28,TRBD2,TRBJ2-7,.,CASNPIGGGKGSSYEQYF,TGTGCCAGCAACCCGATCGGGGGGGGTAAGGGGAGCTCCTACGAGCAGTACTTC
TRBV6-5,.,TRBJ1-2,.,CASSYADGGYYGYTF,TGTGCCAGCAGTTACGCGGACGGGGGATACTATGGCTACACCTTC
TRBV28,TRBD1,TRBJ2-2,.,CASSFVGQGWTGELFF,TGTGCCAGCAGTTTCGTAGGACAGGGGTGGACCGGGGAGCTGTTTTTT
TRBV6-6,TRBD2,TRBJ2-5,.,CASGGGRETQYF,TGTGCCAGCGGCGGGGGGAGAGAGACCCAGTACTTC
TRBV5-8,.,TRBJ2-7,.,CASSFGHRYEQYF,TGTGCCAGCAGCTTTGGACACAGATACGAGCAGTACTTC
TRBV27,.,TRBJ1-2,.,CASSLVAAPNYGYTF,TGTGCCAGCAGTTTAGTGGCAGCCCCTAACTATGGCTACACCTTC
TRBV7-9,TRBD1,TRBJ1-4,once,CASSLDRDNEKLFF,TGTGCCAGCAGCCTGGACAGGGATAATGAAAAACTGTTTTTT
TRBV11-1,.,TRBJ2-1,.,CATGQGDEQFF,TGTGCCACGGGCCAAGGGGATGAGCAGTTCTTC
TRBV7-3,.,TRBJ1-4,once,CASSLRAANEKLFF,TGTGCCAGCAGCTTACGGGCAGCTAATGAAAAACTGTTTTTT
TRBV29-1,.,TRBJ2-2,.,CSVEGYGELFF,TGCAGCGTTGAAGGGTACGGGGAGCTGTTTTTT
TRBV11-2,.,TRBJ2-1,.,CASSLDHYNEQFF,TGTGCCAGCAGCTTAGATCACTACAATGAGCAGTTCTTC
TRBV27,.,TRBJ2-7,.,CASSHGQHEQYF,TGTGCCAGCAGTCACGGACAACACGAGCAGTACTTC